This entry lists 6 T cell receptor beta chains sequenced from one sample in a study of blood T cell repertoires in COVID-19. Sequenced by immunoSEQ multiplex PCR; TCRdb stores in-frame clones only, minus some. The data contain about 190,000 clones, roughly three quarters of them seen just once; the ten biggest clones take up about 18%. The material sequenced was peripheral blood. The source of these receptors is a man in his fifties or sixties with active or convalescent COVID-19.

In its sample, this clone was seen many times. This sequence joins TRBV9 and TRBJ2-7; maybe TRBD1 (6 bases). Germline values: CDR1 SGDLS, CDR2 YYNGEE. The CDR3 is made up of 14 amino acids. With 0 bases removed from V and 4 bases from J, the gap between germline ends came to 11 bases. The CDR3 protein is CASSVAAGEYEQYF. In DNA form, the CDR3 reads TGTGCCAGCAGCGTAGCGGCAGGGGAGTACGAGCAGTACTTC.

This clone was detected many times. The rearrangement links TRBV2 to TRBJ2-7, with TRBD1 matching over 9 bases. CDR1 and CDR2 (germline): SNHLY, FYNNEI. The V segment lost 7 bases and the J segment 1 base; nucleotides outside the gene matches: 5. CDR3 size: 14 residues. CDR3 sequence (DNA): TGTGCCAGCACACCCGGGACAGGGTCCTACGAGCAGTACTTC. Encoded protein: CASTPGTGSYEQYF.

This sequence joins TRBV7-3 and TRBJ2-5, with 8 nucleotides matching TRBD2. In germline, CDR1 is SGHTA, CDR2 FQGTGA. The ends lost 5 bases at V and 1 base at J; junction bases unmatched: 12. The CDR3 runs 17 residues. The CDR3 is CASSPHRTSTTQETQYF. The DNA for the CDR3 is TGTGCCAGCAGCCCTCATCGGACTAGCACAACCCAAGAGACCCAGTACTTC.

The chain recombines TRBV1 with TRBJ2-1; whether TRBD2, the table's D call, matches the DNA was not checked. TRBV1 is termed a pseudogene. The CDR3 is 12 amino acids. CDR3 loop: CTSRLYYNEQFF. CDR3 sequence (DNA): TGCACCAGCAGACTATACTACAATGAGCAGTTCTTC.

The CDR3 sequence is CASSLAYELEQYF. CDR3 nucleotides: TGTGCCAGCAGCTTAGCGTACGAGCTGGAGCAGTACTTC. The chain links TRBV7-2 to TRBJ2-7; D uncertain. From germline, CDR1 is SGHTA and CDR2 FQGNSA. The CDR3 loop spans 13 amino acids. Between the trimmed V and J ends, which lost 0 bases and 7 bases, there was a span of 10 bases. Using reference TRBV7-2 and TRBJ2-7 for the parts outside the CDR3, the full variable domain is GAGVSQSPSNKVTEKGKDVELRCDPISGHTALYWYRQSLGQGLEFLIYFQGNSAPDKSGLPSDRFSAERTGGSVSTLTIQRTQQEDSAVYLCASSLAYELEQYFGPGTRLTVT.

V is TRBV25-1 and J is TRBJ1-2; tentative D call: TRBD1 (6 bases). Trimming removed 3 bases at V and 7 bases at J, with 9 bases between. Germline V CDR1 and CDR2: MGHDK, SYGVNS. The CDR3 consists of 12 residues. Written as DNA, the CDR3 is TGTGCCAGCAGTGACCAGGGGCCTGGCTACACCTTC. Residues: CASSDQGPGYTF.